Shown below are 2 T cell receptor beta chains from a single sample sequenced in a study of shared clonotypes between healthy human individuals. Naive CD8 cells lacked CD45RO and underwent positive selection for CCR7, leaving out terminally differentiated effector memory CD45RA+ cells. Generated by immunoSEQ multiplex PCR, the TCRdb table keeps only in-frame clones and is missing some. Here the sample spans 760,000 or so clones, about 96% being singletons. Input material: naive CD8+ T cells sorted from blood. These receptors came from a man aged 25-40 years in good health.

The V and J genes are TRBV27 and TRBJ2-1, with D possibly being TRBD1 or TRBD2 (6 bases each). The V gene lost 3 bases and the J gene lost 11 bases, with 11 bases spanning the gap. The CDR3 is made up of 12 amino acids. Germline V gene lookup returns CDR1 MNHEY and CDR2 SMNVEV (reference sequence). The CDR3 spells CASSLGAGKQFF. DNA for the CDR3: TGTGCCAGCAGTTTGGGGGCGGGAAAGCAGTTCTTC.

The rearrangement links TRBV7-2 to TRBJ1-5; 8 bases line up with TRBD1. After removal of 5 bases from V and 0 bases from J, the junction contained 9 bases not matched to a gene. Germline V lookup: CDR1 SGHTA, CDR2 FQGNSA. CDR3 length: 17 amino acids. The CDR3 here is CASSRTGGWDSNQPQHF. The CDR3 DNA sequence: TGTGCCAGCAGCCGTACAGGGGGATGGGATAGCAATCAGCCCCAGCATTTT.